The 10 T cell receptor beta chains reported below all come from one sample, sequenced in a study of shared clonotypes between healthy human individuals. Method: immunoSEQ multiplex PCR; TCRdb's copy keeps in-frame clones and lacks some. This sample has under 1,900,000 clones, with approximately 98.5% found just once. The material sequenced was naive CD4+ T cells sorted from blood. The subset denotes: CD45RA+ positively selected. The source is a man aged 25-45 years in good health.

Only one count was recorded for this clone. The chain combines TRBV29-1 with TRBJ2-5; no reliable D call. Germline assignment: CDR1 SQVTM and CDR2 ANQGSEA. This CDR3 is built from 13 residues. Trimming took off 7 bases at V and 1 base at J, with 13 bases between the two ends. Here the CDR3 reads CSAVGRLQETQYF. DNA of the CDR3: TGCAGCGCCGTTGGACGGCTCCAAGAGACCCAGTACTTC.

The CDR3 region is CSGRSGTTTGELFF. The CDR3 nucleotides read TGCAGCGGAAGGAGCGGGACAACGACCGGGGAGCTGTTTTTT. The rearrangement uses TRBV29-1 and TRBJ2-2; tentative D call: TRBD2 (7 bases). The germline V and J ends were trimmed by 7 bases and 5 bases, with 17 bases remaining between them. The CDR3 runs to 14 residues. The germline V gene encodes CDR1 SQVTM and CDR2 ANQGSEA.

The chain couples TRBV28 to TRBJ2-3, with D tentatively TRBD2 (7 bases). The germline V gene encodes CDR1 MDHEN and CDR2 SYDVKM. V was trimmed by 3 bases and J by 6 bases, leaving 19 bases between them. The CDR3 loop spans 16 amino acids. In DNA form, the CDR3 reads TGTGCCAGCAGTTTTACCGGAGGGGGGGCGGGTGATACGCAGTATTTT. Amino acids: CASSFTGGGAGDTQYF.

This sequence joins TRBV18 and TRBJ2-2, with 9 bases fitting TRBD2. This CDR3 region has 16 residues. The ends lost 8 bases at V and 7 bases at J; junction bases unmatched: 14. CDR1 and CDR2 (germline): KGHSH, LQKENI. This chain's CDR3 is CASNAHSGSWGGELFF. CDR3 coding DNA: TGTGCCAGCAACGCGCATAGCGGGAGCTGGGGCGGGGAGCTGTTTTTT.

The gene calls are TRBV6-5 and TRBJ2-1; 9 nucleotides line up with TRBD2. The CDR3 is made up of 15 amino acids. Germline lookup yields CDR1 MNHEY and CDR2 SVGAGI. The junction had 7 bases not matched to a gene; V was cut back by 2 bases and J by 8 bases. The CDR3 DNA reads TGTGCCAGCAGTTACAAGGTAGCGGGAGTACATGAGCAGTTCTTC. Its translation is CASSYKVAGVHEQFF.

The rearrangement joins TRBV7-8 to TRBJ2-1, with TRBD1 matching 7 bases. Germline CDR1 reads SGHVS; CDR2 reads FQNEAQ. The CDR3 spans 15 residues. Unmatched junction bases numbered 10, after V lost 6 bases and J lost 5 bases. The CDR3 DNA reads TGTGCCAGCAGTCCAAAAGGACAGGAGAACAATGAGCAGTTCTTC. Protein: CASSPKGQENNEQFF.

The chain employs TRBV5-1 and TRBJ2-7; TRBD2 matches at 8 bases. V was pared by 1 base and J by 2 bases, with 11 bases of the junction left unmatched. The CDR3 is made up of 17 amino acids. Germline CDR1 is SGHRS and CDR2 is YFSETQ. Here the CDR3 reads CASSLNQLAAQTYEQYF. The CDR3 nucleotides read TGCGCCAGCAGCTTGAACCAACTAGCGGCCCAGACCTACGAGCAGTACTTC.

J is TRBJ1-1 and V is TRBV25-1; 7 nucleotides agree with TRBD1. The ends lost 3 bases at V and 4 bases at J; junction bases unmatched: 8. The germline CDR1 and CDR2 sequences are MGHDK and SYGVNS. The CDR3 covers 15 residues. Here the CDR3 DNA reads TGTGCCAGCAGTGAGTGGACAGGTTTGGCCACTGAAGCTTTCTTT. Translated, it gives CASSEWTGLATEAFF.

V and J are TRBV7-6 and TRBJ2-2, with TRBD2 identical over 10 bases. CDR3 length equals 17 residues. V trimming: 5 bases; J trimming: 0 bases; junction bases outside the gene matches: 6. The germline gives CDR1 SGHVS, CDR2 FNYEAQ. The CDR3 DNA follows: TGTGCCAGCAGCCGGAAGCGGGGGGGATCGAACACCGGGGAGCTGTTTTTT. Protein product: CASSRKRGGSNTGELFF.

This chain links TRBV6-5 with TRBJ2-7, with D unclear. V gave up 6 bases and J gave up 0 bases, with 6 bases separating them. CDR3 length: 12 residues. Germline lookup yields CDR1 MNHEY and CDR2 SVGAGI. The CDR3 DNA reads as TGTGCCAGCAGCCAAGACTCCTACGAGCAGTACTTC. Translation gives CASSQDSYEQYF.